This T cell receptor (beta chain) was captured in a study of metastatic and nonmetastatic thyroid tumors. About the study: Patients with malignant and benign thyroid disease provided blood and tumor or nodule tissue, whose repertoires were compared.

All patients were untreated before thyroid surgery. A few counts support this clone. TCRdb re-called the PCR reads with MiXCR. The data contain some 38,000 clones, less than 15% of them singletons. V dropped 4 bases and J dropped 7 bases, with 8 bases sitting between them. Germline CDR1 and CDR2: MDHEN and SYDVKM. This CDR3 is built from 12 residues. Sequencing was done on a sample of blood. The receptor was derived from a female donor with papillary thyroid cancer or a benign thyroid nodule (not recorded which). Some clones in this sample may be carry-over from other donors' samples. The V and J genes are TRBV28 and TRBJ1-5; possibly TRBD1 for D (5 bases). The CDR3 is CASSSGLQPQHF. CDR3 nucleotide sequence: TGTGCCAGCAGTTCAGGGTTGCAGCCCCAGCATTTT.